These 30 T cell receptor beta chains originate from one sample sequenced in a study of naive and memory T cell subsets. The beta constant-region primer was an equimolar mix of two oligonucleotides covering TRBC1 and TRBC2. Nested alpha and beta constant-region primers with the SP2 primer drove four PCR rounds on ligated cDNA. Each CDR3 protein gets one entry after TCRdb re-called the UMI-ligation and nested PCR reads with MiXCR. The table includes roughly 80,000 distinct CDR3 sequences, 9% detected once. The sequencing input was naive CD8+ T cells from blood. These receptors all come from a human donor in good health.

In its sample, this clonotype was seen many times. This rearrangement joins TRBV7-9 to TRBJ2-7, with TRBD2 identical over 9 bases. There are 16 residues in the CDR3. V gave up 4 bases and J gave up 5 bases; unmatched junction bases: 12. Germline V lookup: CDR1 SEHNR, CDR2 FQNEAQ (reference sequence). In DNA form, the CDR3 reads TGTGCCAGCAGCTGGGGGGCGGGAGGGCCTCTCGACGAGCAGTACTTC. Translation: CASSWGAGGPLDEQYF.

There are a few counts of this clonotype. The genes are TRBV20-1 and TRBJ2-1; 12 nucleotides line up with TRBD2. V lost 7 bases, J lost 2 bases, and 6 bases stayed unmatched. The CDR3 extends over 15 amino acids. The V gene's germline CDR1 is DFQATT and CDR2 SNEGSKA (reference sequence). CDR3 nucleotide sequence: TGCAGTGTATCCCTAGCGGGAGGGCCCTACAATGAGCAGTTCTTC. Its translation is CSVSLAGGPYNEQFF.

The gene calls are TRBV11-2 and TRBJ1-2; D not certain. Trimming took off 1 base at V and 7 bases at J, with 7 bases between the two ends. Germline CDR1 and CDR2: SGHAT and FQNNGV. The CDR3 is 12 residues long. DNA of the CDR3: TGTGCCAGCAGCTTAGGTTCCGGTGGCTACACCTTC. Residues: CASSLGSGGYTF.

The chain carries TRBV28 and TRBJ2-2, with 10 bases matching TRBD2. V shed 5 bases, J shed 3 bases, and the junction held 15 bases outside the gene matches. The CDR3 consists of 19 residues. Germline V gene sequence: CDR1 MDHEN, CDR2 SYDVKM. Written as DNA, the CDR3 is TGTGCCAGCAGTACCTCTCGGGTAGCGGGAGGCATTCACACCGGGGAGCTGTTTTTT. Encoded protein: CASSTSRVAGGIHTGELFF.

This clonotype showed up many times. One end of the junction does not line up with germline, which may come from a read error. In nucleotides, the CDR3 is TGTGCCAGCACCGTAACCCCGGGACTAGCATTTGAATTT. This sequence encodes CASTVTPGLAFEF. The chain employs TRBV12-3 or TRBV12-4 and TRBJ2-3, with 9 bases matching TRBD2. The CDR3 consists of 13 residues.

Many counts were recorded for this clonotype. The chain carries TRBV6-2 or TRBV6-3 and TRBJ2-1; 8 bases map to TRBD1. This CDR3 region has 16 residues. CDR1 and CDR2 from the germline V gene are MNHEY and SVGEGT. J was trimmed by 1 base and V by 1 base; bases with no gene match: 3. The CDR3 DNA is TGTGCCAGCAGTTACTTGACAGGGGTGTCCTACAATGAGCAGTTCTTC. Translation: CASSYLTGVSYNEQFF.

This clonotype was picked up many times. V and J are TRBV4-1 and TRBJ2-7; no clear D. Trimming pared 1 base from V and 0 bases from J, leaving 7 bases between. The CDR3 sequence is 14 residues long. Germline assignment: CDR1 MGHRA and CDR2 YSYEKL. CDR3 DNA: TGCGCCAGCAGCCAAGTCGCAGGCTCCTACGAGCAGTACTTC. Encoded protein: CASSQVAGSYEQYF.

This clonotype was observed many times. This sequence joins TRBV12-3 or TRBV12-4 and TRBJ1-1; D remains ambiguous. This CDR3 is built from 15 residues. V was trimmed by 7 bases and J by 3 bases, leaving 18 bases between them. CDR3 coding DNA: TGTGCCAGCAAGGCACCGGGTCCAAAGGACACTGAAGCTTTCTTT. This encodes CASKAPGPKDTEAFF.

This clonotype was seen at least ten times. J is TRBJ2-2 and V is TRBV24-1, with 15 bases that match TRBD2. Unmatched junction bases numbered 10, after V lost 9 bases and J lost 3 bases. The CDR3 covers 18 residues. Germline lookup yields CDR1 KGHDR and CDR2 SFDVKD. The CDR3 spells CATSRGLAGGGDTGELFF. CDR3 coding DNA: TGTGCCACCTCGCGGGGACTAGCGGGAGGAGGGGACACCGGGGAGCTGTTTTTT.

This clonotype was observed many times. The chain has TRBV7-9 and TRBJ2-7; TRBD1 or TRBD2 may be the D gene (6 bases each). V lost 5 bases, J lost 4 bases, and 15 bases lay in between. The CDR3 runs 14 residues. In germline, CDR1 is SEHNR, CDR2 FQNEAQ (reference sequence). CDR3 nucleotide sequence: TGTGCCAGCAGCCCCTCCACAGGGAGGTACGAGCAGTACTTC. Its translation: CASSPSTGRYEQYF. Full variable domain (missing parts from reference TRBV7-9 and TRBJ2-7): DTGVSQNPRHKITKRGQNVTFRCDPISEHNRLYWYRQTLGQGPEFLTYFQNEAQLEKSRLLSDRFSAERPKGSFSTLEIQRTEQGDSAMYLCASSPSTGRYEQYFGPGTRLTVT.

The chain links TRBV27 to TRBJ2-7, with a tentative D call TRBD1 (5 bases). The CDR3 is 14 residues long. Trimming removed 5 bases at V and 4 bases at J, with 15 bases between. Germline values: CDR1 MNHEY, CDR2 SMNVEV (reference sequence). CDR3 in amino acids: CASSPGISLYEQYF. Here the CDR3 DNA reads TGTGCCAGCAGTCCAGGGATTTCCTTATACGAGCAGTACTTC.

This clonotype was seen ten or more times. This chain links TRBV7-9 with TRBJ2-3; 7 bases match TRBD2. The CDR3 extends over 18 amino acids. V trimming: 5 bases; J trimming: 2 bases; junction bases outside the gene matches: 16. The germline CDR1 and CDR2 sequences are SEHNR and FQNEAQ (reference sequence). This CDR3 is CASSQKDAGRRYTDTQYF. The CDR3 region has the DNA TGTGCCAGCAGCCAAAAGGATGCCGGGAGGAGATACACAGATACGCAGTATTTT. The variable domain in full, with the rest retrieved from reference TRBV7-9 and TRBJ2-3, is DTGVSQNPRHKITKRGQNVTFRCDPISEHNRLYWYRQTLGQGPEFLTYFQNEAQLEKSRLLSDRFSAERPKGSFSTLEIQRTEQGDSAMYLCASSQKDAGRRYTDTQYFGPGTRLTVL.

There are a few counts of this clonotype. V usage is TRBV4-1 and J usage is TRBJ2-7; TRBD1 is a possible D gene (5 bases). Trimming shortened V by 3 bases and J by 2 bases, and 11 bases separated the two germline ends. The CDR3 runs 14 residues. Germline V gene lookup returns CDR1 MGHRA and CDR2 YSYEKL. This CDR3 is CASSQRTLAYEQYF. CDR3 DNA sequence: TGCGCCAGCAGCCAGAGGACACTGGCCTACGAGCAGTACTTC.

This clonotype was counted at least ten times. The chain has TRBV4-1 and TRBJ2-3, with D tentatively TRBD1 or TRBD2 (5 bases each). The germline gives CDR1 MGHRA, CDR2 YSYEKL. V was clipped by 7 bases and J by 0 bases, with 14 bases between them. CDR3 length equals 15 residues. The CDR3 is CASTLAWGSTDTQYF. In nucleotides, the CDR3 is TGCGCCAGCACCCTTGCGTGGGGGAGCACAGATACGCAGTATTTT.

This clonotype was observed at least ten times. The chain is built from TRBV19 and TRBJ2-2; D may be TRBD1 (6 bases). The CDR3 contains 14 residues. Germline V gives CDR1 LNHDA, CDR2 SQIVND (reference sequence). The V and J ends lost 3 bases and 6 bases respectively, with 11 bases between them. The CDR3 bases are TGTGCCAGTAGTATCTACAGGGCGTCCGGGGAGCTGTTTTTT. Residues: CASSIYRASGELFF.

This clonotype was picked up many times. The CDR3 coding sequence is TGCGCCAGCCAGGGCGGGTGGCGTGGTAGCACCGGGGAGCTGTTTTTT. It encodes CASQGGWRGSTGELFF. The gene calls are TRBV10-1 and TRBJ2-2; D may be TRBD1 or TRBD2 (5 bases each). Germline values: CDR1 WNHNN, CDR2 SYGVQD (reference sequence). Trimming pared 8 bases from V and 4 bases from J, leaving 20 bases between. This CDR3 comprises 16 residues.

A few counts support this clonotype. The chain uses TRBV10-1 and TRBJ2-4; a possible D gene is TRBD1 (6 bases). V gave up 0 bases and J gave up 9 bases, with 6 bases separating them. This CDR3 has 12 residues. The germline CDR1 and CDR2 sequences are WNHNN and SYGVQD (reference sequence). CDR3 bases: TGCGCCAGCAGTGAGTCGGGGGCCATTCAGTACTTC. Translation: CASSESGAIQYF.

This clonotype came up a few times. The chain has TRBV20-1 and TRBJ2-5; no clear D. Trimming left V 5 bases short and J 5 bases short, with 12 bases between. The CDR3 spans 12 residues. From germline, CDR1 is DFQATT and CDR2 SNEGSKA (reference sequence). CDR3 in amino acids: CSARRNFETQYF. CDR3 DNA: TGCAGTGCTCGCAGAAATTTTGAGACCCAGTACTTC.

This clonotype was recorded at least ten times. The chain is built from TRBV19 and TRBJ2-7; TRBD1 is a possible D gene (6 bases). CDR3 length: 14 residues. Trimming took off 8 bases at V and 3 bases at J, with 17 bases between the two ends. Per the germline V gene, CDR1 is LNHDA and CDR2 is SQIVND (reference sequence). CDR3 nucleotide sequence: TGTGCCAGTGGTCCCGGGACACCTGTCTACGAGCAGTACTTC. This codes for CASGPGTPVYEQYF.

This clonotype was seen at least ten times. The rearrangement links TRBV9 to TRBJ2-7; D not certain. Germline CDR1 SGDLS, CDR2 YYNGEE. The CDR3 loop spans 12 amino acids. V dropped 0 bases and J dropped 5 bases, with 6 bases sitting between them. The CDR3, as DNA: TGTGCCAGCAGCGTAGACGACCACGAGCAGTACTTC. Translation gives CASSVDDHEQYF. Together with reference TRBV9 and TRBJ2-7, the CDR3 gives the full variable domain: DSGVTQTPKHLITATGQRVTLRCSPRSGDLSVYWYQQSLDQGLQFLIQYYNGEERAKGNILERFSAQQFPDLHSELNLSSLELGDSALYFCASSVDDHEQYFGPGTRLTVT.

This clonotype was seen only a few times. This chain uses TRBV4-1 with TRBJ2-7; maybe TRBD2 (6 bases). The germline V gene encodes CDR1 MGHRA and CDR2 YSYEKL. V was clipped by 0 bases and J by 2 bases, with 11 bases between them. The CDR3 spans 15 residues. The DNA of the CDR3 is TGCGCCAGCAGCCAAGAAAATCCGGGGGCCTACGAGCAGTACTTC. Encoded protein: CASSQENPGAYEQYF.

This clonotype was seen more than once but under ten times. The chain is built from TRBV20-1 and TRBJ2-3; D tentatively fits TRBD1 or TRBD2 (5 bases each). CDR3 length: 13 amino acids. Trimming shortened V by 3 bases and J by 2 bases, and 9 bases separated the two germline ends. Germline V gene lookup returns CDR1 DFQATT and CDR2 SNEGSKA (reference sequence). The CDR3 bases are TGCAGTGCTAGCAGGGACCCCACAGATACGCAGTATTTT. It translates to CSASRDPTDTQYF.

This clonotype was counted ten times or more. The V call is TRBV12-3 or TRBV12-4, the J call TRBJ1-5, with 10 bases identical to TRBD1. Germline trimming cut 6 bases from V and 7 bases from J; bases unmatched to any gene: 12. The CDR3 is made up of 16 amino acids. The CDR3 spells CASRGPTGGEGQPQHF. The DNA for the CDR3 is TGTGCCAGCAGAGGACCGACAGGGGGCGAGGGGCAGCCCCAGCATTTT.

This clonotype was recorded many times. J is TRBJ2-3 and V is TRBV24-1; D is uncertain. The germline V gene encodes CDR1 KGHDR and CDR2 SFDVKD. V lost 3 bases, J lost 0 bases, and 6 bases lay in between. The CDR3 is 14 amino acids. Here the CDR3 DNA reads TGTGCCACCAGTGATCCAGGAAGCACAGATACGCAGTATTTT. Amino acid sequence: CATSDPGSTDTQYF.

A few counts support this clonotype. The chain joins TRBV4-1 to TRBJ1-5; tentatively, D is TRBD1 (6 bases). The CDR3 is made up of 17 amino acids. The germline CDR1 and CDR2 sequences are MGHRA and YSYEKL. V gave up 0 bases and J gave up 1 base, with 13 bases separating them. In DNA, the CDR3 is TGCGCCAGCAGCCAAGATCTAGGGACAACCAGCAATCAGCCCCAGCATTTT. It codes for CASSQDLGTTSNQPQHF.

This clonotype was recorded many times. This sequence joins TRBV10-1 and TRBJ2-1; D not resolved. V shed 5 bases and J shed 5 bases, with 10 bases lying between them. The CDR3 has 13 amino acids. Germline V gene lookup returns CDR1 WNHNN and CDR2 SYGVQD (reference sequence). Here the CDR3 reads CASSTAANNEQFF. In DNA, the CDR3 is TGCGCCAGCAGTACCGCGGCTAACAATGAGCAGTTCTTC.

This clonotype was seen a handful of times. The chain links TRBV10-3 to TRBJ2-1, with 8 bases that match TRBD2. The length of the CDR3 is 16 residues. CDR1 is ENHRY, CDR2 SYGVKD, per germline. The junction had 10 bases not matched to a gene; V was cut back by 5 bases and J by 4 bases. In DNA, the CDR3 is TGTGCCATCAGTATCGCTTCGAGCGGGGGATACAATGAGCAGTTCTTC. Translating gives CAISIASSGGYNEQFF.

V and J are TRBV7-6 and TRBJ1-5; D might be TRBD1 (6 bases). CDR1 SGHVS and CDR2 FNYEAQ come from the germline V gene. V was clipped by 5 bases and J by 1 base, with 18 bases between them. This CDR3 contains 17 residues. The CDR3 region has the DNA TGTGCCAGCAGCCAAGAAGCCGGACAGCTAAGCAATCAGCCCCAGCATTTT. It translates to CASSQEAGQLSNQPQHF.

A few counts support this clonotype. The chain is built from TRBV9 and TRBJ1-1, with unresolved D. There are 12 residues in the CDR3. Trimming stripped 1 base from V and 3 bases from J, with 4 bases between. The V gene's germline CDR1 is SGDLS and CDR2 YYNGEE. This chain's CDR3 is CASSVSDTEAFF. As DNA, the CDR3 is TGTGCCAGCAGCGTATCTGACACTGAAGCTTTCTTT.

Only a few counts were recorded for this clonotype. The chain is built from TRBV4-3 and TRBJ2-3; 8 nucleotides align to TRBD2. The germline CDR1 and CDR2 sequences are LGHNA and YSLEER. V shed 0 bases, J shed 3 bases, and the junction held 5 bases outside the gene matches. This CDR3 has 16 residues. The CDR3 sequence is CASSQENGRGTDTQYF. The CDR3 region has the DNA TGCGCCAGCAGCCAAGAAAACGGGAGGGGGACAGATACGCAGTATTTT.